This T cell receptor beta chain appears in the sequencing data of a study of blood T cell repertoires in COVID-19. The overall study: COVID-19 samples from acute and convalescent phases originated in the United States, Italy and Spain.

Germline values: CDR1 PRHDT, CDR2 FYEKMQ (reference sequence). This CDR3 has 16 residues. V lost 5 bases, J lost 6 bases, and 17 bases lay in between. Only in-frame clones appear in the TCRdb table, and some are missing; sequencing was by immunoSEQ multiplex PCR. The sample records tens of thousands of clones, around 82% being singletons. Sequencing was carried out using peripheral blood. The clonotype comes from an older woman with acute or convalescent COVID-19. The chain links TRBV13 to TRBJ1-6; tentatively, D is TRBD1 (6 bases). CDR3 sequence (DNA): TGTGCCAGCAGCCCTCCCCAGGGGCTGGGTAATTCACCCCTCCACTTT. Translating gives CASSPPQGLGNSPLHF.